These T cell receptor beta chains were read from a single sample in a study of Graves' ophthalmopathy and Graves' hyperthyroidism. TCRdb processed the multiplex PCR reads anew with MiXCR; each CDR3 protein has one entry. The table lists about 400,000 distinct CDR3 sequences, 15% to 17% of them singletons. Sequenced sample: peripheral blood. The receptor set was obtained from a young woman with stable Graves' hyperthyroidism. CDR3s include the opening cysteine and the closing phenylalanine or tryptophan. Fields, in order: D gene, V gene, clone size, J gene, CDR3 DNA, CDR3 protein. The D gene is left open where the match is weak. Size tells how often a clone was seen (once, few, many) or the class of an expanded clone, and some rows leave it out.

NA	TRBV12-3/TRBV12-4	many	TRBJ2-6	TGTGCCAGCAGGGTCGGGTTGGCTGGGGCCAACGTCCTGACTTTC	CASRVGLAGANVLTF
NA	TRBV29-1	many	TRBJ1-2	TGCAGCGTACAGCAGGGAGCAGGTGGCTACACCTTC	CSVQQGAGGYTF
NA	TRBV12-3/TRBV12-4	NA	TRBJ1-1	TGTGCCAGCGTATTTTCTGAAGCTTTCTTT	CASVFSEAFF
TRBD1	TRBV24-1	many	TRBJ1-2	TGTGCCACCAGTGATCCCTCGGACAGGGGCTATGGCTACACCTTC	CATSDPSDRGYGYTF
NA	TRBV5-1	few	TRBJ1-2	TGCGCCAGCAGGAGACAGTTATATAAGACCTATGGCTACACCTTC	CASRRQLYKTYGYTF
TRBD1	TRBV12-3/TRBV12-4	many	TRBJ2-7	TGTGCCAGCAGTCGACAGGGTGTTACCTACGAGCAGTACTTC	CASSRQGVTYEQYF
NA	TRBV12-3/TRBV12-4	NA	TRBJ1-2	TGTGCCAGCAGTCCCTCTGGACAGATGGGCTATGGCTACACCTTC	CASSPSGQMGYGYTF
TRBD1	TRBV11-2	many	TRBJ1-5	TGTGCCAGCAGCCCCAGGGGGGGTTTGCAGCCCCAGCATTTT	CASSPRGGLQPQHF
NA	TRBV5-1	NA	TRBJ1-1	TGCGCCAGCAGCTTGGAAAGGACGGTGAACACTGAAGCTTTCTTT	CASSLERTVNTEAFF
TRBD1	TRBV6-2/TRBV6-3	many	TRBJ2-5	TGTGCCAGCAGAGGGCAGGGGGCTGGAGAGACCCAGTACTTC	CASRGQGAGETQYF
NA	TRBV6-5	few	TRBJ2-7	TGTGCCAGCAGTTACGGAGGGGAGCCGTACTTC	CASSYGGEPYF
NA	TRBV5-1	few	TRBJ1-5	TGCGCCAGCAGCCGGGACATTGATCAGCCCCAGCATTTT	CASSRDIDQPQHF
NA	TRBV6-2/TRBV6-3	many	TRBJ2-2	TGTGCCAGCAGTTATCGAGTTGGGGACGGGGAGCTGTTTTTT	CASSYRVGDGELFF
TRBD2	TRBV20-1	many	TRBJ2-5	TGCAGTGCTAGAGATCCGGGGGGGCTCTTGAATAAAGAGACCCAGTACTTC	CSARDPGGLLNKETQYF
NA	TRBV15	many	TRBJ1-2	TGTGCCACCAGCAGCCAAAACTATGGCTACACCTTC	CATSSQNYGYTF
TRBD2	TRBV5-1	NA	TRBJ2-3	TGCGCCAGCAGCTTCGGGCGGGGGGGCACAGATACGCAGTATTTT	CASSFGRGGTDTQYF
TRBD1	TRBV19	many	TRBJ2-7	TGTGCCAGTAGTATAGACTTAGGGACAGGGGGCTACGAGCAGTACTTC	CASSIDLGTGGYEQYF
TRBD1	TRBV19	many	TRBJ1-1	TGTGCCAGTAGTCTCACAGGGGGAAAGGACACTGAAGCTTTCTTT	CASSLTGGKDTEAFF
NA	TRBV4-1	few	TRBJ1-3	TGCGCCAGCAGCCGACCGGGGTTCCCTGGAAACACCATATATTTT	CASSRPGFPGNTIYF
TRBD2	TRBV5-4	NA	TRBJ2-7	TGTGCCAGCAGCATGGGGGGGGGAGGGTCCTACGAGCAGTACTTC	CASSMGGGGSYEQYF
NA	TRBV12-3/TRBV12-4	many	TRBJ2-2	TGTGCCAGCACCAATCAGGGGTCGGACACCGGGGAGCTGTTTTTT	CASTNQGSDTGELFF
NA	TRBV19	NA	TRBJ1-5	TGTGCCAGTAGTCCTCCAGCCAGGGACCGTCAGCCCCAGCATTTT	CASSPPARDRQPQHF
TRBD1	TRBV5-1	NA	TRBJ2-5	TGCGCCAGCAGCTTGGCCAAGATGGCAGGGGGCTTGGAGACCCAGTACTTC	CASSLAKMAGGLETQYF
TRBD1	TRBV6-5	many	TRBJ2-7	TGTGCCAGCGCTGGGACAGGGATATCCTACGAGCAGTACTTC	CASAGTGISYEQYF
TRBD1	TRBV25-1	many	TRBJ2-6	TGTGCCAGCAGTGAATTTGAGGGGGCAAGTGGGGCCAACGTCCTGACTTTC	CASSEFEGASGANVLTF
NA	TRBV7-8	many	TRBJ1-2	TGTGCCAGCAGCCCAAAGGGGCAGGGGTATGGCTACACCTTC	CASSPKGQGYGYTF
TRBD2	TRBV12-3/TRBV12-4	NA	TRBJ2-7	TGTGCTAGCACCTGGACTAGCGGGAGCTACGAGCAGTACTTC	CASTWTSGSYEQYF
TRBD2	TRBV11-2	many	TRBJ2-5	TGTGCCAGCAGATCCGGGGGGGAGACCCAGTACTTC	CASRSGGETQYF
NA	TRBV12-3/TRBV12-4	many	TRBJ1-2	TGTGCCAGCAGTTATGAGCACTATGGCTACACCTTC	CASSYEHYGYTF
TRBD2	TRBV28	many	TRBJ2-7	TGTGCCAGCAAAGCTAGCGGCTCCTACGAGCAGTACTTC	CASKASGSYEQYF
TRBD1	TRBV6-2/TRBV6-3	many	TRBJ1-1	TGTGCCAGCAGTTACCGGGACAGGGGTTTAATCTTGAACACTGAAGCTTTCTTT	CASSYRDRGLILNTEAFF
NA	TRBV24-1	many	TRBJ2-5	TGTGCCACCAGTGATTCTGGTCGGGAGACCCAGTACTTC	CATSDSGRETQYF
NA	TRBV14	many	TRBJ1-1	TGTGCCAGCAGCCAAGACCCAACAGCTGAAGCTTTCTTT	CASSQDPTAEAFF
TRBD2	TRBV19	NA	TRBJ2-7	TGTGCCAGTAGTCTGGAGCGGGGGAGCTCCTACGAGCAGTACTTC	CASSLERGSSYEQYF
NA	TRBV6-2/TRBV6-3	many	TRBJ1-2	TGTGCCTGCAGGCCCCTAGGCCGGGGTAACTATGGCTACACCTTC	CACRPLGRGNYGYTF
TRBD1	TRBV2	many	TRBJ2-5	TGTGCCAGCAGGGGACAGGGGATGCCGGAAGAGACCCAGTACTTC	CASRGQGMPEETQYF